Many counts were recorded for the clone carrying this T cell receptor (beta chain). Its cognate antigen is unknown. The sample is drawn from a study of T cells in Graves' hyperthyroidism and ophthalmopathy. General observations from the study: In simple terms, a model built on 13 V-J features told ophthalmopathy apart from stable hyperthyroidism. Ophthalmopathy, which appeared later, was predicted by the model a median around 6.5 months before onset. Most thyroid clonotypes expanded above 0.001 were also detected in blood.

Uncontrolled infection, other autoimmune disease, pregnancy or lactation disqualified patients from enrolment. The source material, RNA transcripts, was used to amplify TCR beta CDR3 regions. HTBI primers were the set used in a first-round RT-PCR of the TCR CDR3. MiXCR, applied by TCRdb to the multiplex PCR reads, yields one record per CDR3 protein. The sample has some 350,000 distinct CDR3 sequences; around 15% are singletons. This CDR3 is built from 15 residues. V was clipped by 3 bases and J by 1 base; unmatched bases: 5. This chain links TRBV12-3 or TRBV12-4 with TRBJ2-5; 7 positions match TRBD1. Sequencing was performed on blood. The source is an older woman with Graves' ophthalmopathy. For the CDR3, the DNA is TGTGCCAGCAGTTTTCAAGGGGGCGGCCAAGAGACCCAGTACTTC. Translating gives CASSFQGGGQETQYF.